Sequencing of this T cell receptor beta chain was carried out in a study of blood T cell repertoires in COVID-19. Across the whole study: Samples taken during acute and convalescent COVID-19 were collected in the United States, Italy and Spain.

Methods used by the authors: Estimation of nucleated cell counts relied on the amplification of reference gene primers. The repertoire was sequenced with immunoSEQ multiplex PCR; TCRdb's copy has only in-frame clones and lacks some. V and J calls and clone size are given by that table; D and trimming were obtained from the DNA. The sample includes around 400,000 clones, over 80% of them seen just once. Adults between about 18 and 89 years of age took part from 24 US areas. All recovered Cohort 3 donors got two negative PCRs, got clearance, or saw symptom resolution. V gave up 5 bases and J gave up 7 bases, with 6 bases separating them. The CDR3 covers 12 residues. Looked up from germline, CDR1 is SGHTA and CDR2 is FQGTGA.

The sequenced material came from PBMCs or T cells enriched from blood (not recorded which). This chain connects TRBV7-3 to TRBJ1-6, with D unclear. This TCR was recovered from a woman aged 45-65 years who had recovered from COVID-19. The CDR3 region is CASSEQNSPLHF. The CDR3 DNA follows: TGTGCCAGCAGCGAACAGAATTCACCCCTCCACTTT.